Below, 27 T cell receptor beta chains from the same sample are listed, as sequenced in a study of regulatory T cells in long-lasting Graves disease. With iRepertoire HTBI primers and Arm-PCR of CDR3 regions, TCR beta libraries were built. MiXCR was run by TCRdb on the multiplex PCR reads, yielding one entry per CDR3 protein. This sample has some 470,000 distinct CDR3 sequences, with around a fifth found just once. Time point of the sample: persistent/refractory GD, antithyroid drugs over 5 years with positive TRAb. The TCR library used RNA extracted from PBMCs. This specimen consisted of peripheral blood mononuclear cells (PBMCs), obtained when the disease was refractory, from a patient treated with antithyroid drugs. The receptors here all came from a female donor with Graves disease.

This clonotype was observed a few times. The V and J genes are TRBV27 and TRBJ2-7; perhaps TRBD1 as D (5 bases). From germline, CDR1 is MNHEY and CDR2 SMNVEV (reference sequence). The V end was cut by 4 bases, the J end by 0 bases, with 10 bases between. The CDR3 is made up of 14 amino acids. CDR3 DNA: TGTGCCAGCAGTTCCTACAGGAGCTCCTACGAGCAGTACTTC. This sequence encodes CASSSYRSSYEQYF.

This clonotype was detected ten times or more. The chain is built from TRBV6-5 and TRBJ1-2; 9 bases match TRBD1. In germline, CDR1 is MNHEY, CDR2 SVGAGI. V trimming: 4 bases; J trimming: 10 bases; junction bases outside the gene matches: 16. This CDR3 contains 16 residues. DNA of the CDR3: TGTGCCAGCAGTTTGGCCCCCCGCGGACAGGGGTTGGACTACACCTTC. It specifies CASSLAPRGQGLDYTF.

The chain couples TRBV7-9 to TRBJ2-5; 8 bases match TRBD1. Germline V gives CDR1 SEHNR, CDR2 FQNEAQ (reference sequence). The CDR3 extends over 13 amino acids. J was trimmed by 7 bases and V by 4 bases; bases with no gene match: 5. The CDR3: CASSSTGEGTQYF. CDR3 in DNA: TGTGCCAGCAGCTCGACAGGGGAAGGGACCCAGTACTTC.

The sample holds many counts of this clonotype. The rearrangement links TRBV7-9 to TRBJ1-2, with a tentative D call TRBD1 (6 bases). CDR3 length: 15 amino acids. V was trimmed by 1 base and J by 0 bases, leaving 9 bases between them. The germline V gene encodes CDR1 SEHNR and CDR2 FQNEAQ (reference sequence). The CDR3 DNA reads TGTGCCAGCAGCTTAGGGACAGCTTCTAACTATGGCTACACCTTC. Translated, it gives CASSLGTASNYGYTF.

This clonotype was detected ten times or more. The chain couples TRBV28 to TRBJ2-7, with unresolved D. In germline, CDR1 is MDHEN, CDR2 SYDVKM. V was shortened by 7 bases and J by 0 bases, with 7 bases between the two germline ends. CDR3 length: 12 residues. This CDR3 reads CASNTDSYEQYF. The CDR3 coding sequence is TGTGCCAGCAACACCGACTCCTACGAGCAGTACTTC.

The chain joins TRBV15 to TRBJ2-3, with D possibly matching TRBD1 (5 bases). The CDR3 is 14 amino acids. V lost 4 bases, J lost 2 bases, and 10 bases lay in between. CDR1 LNHNV and CDR2 YYDKDF come from the germline V gene (reference sequence). CDR3 region: CATSNQGLTDTQYF. CDR3 DNA sequence: TGTGCCACCAGCAACCAGGGCCTCACAGATACGCAGTATTTT. Drawing the rest from reference TRBV15 and TRBJ2-3, the complete variable domain is DAMVIQNPRYQVTQFGKPVTLSCSQTLNHNVMYWYQQKSSQAPKLLFHYYDKDFNNEADTPDNFQSRRPNTSFCFLDIRSPGLGDTAMYLCATSNQGLTDTQYFGPGTRLTVL.

The chain carries TRBV5-6 and TRBJ2-7; TRBD1 matches at 8 bases. CDR1 is SGHDT and CDR2 is YYEEEE in the germline V gene. Trimming at V came to 2 bases and at J to 6 bases, leaving 7 bases not matched to a gene. The CDR3 loop spans 14 amino acids. This CDR3 reads CASSFTGGLAEQYF. As DNA, the CDR3 is TGTGCCAGCAGCTTCACAGGGGGACTGGCCGAGCAGTACTTC.

V gene TRBV5-5 combines with J gene TRBJ2-2; perhaps D is TRBD1 or TRBD2 (5 bases each). Deletions cut 4 bases from V and 4 bases from J, with 17 bases between. The CDR3 spans 16 residues. Germline values: CDR1 SGHKS, CDR2 YYEKEE (reference sequence). The CDR3 DNA follows: TGTGCCAGCAGCGCAGCAAGGGGCGCGGGCACCGGGGAGCTGTTTTTT. Protein product: CASSAARGAGTGELFF.

The chain couples TRBV28 to TRBJ2-6; 7 positions agree with TRBD1. The V gene end was trimmed by 6 bases and the J gene end by 0 bases; junction bases not matched to a gene: 8. Per the germline V gene, CDR1 is MDHEN and CDR2 is SYDVKM. The CDR3 is 17 residues long. DNA of the CDR3: TGTGCCAGCAGACCCCGGACAGGACTCTCTGGGGCCAACGTCCTGACTTTC. Translation gives CASRPRTGLSGANVLTF.

Many counts were recorded for this clonotype. The chain recombines TRBV10-3 with TRBJ1-4; D is undetermined. CDR3 length: 15 amino acids. V was pared by 1 base and J by 0 bases, with 6 bases between. CDR1 and CDR2 (germline): ENHRY, SYGVKD. CDR3 loop: CAISEWGTTNEKLFF. The CDR3 region has the DNA TGTGCCATCAGTGAGTGGGGAACAACTAATGAAAAACTGTTTTTT.

The chain carries TRBV6-1 and TRBJ1-4, with no clear D. Germline CDR1 and CDR2: MNHNS and SASEGT. This CDR3 contains 13 residues. V was clipped by 6 bases and J by 6 bases, with 11 bases between them. The CDR3 sequence: CASSPGSYEKLFF. CDR3 nucleotides: TGTGCCAGCAGCCCTGGATCTTATGAAAAACTGTTTTTT.

This clonotype has a handful of counts. This rearrangement joins TRBV5-6 to TRBJ2-7, with D tentatively TRBD2 (6 bases). This CDR3 is built from 16 residues. Germline V gives CDR1 SGHDT, CDR2 YYEEEE. V lost 4 bases and J 0 bases, leaving 17 bases between the germline ends. This CDR3 is CASSLNWASDSYEQYF. The CDR3 DNA reads TGTGCCAGCAGCCTAAATTGGGCTAGCGACTCCTACGAGCAGTACTTC.

The J gene is TRBJ2-2, the V gene TRBV2; 12 bases line up with TRBD2. CDR1 and CDR2 (germline): SNHLY, FYNNEI. The trim removed 4 bases at V and 1 base at J, leaving 4 bases unmatched. There are 17 residues in the CDR3. The CDR3 sequence: CASSVRLAGVNTGELFF. The CDR3 bases are TGTGCCAGCAGTGTAAGACTAGCGGGGGTGAACACCGGGGAGCTGTTTTTT.

V is TRBV7-6 and J is TRBJ1-5; D gene unclear. The CDR3 contains 13 residues. V lost 5 bases to trimming and J lost 5 bases, with 10 bases between them. Per germline, CDR1 SGHVS and CDR2 FNYEAQ. CDR3 DNA sequence: TGTGCCAGCAGCGATACCGGCGATCAGCCCCAGCATTTT. Encoded protein: CASSDTGDQPQHF.

The chain joins TRBV6-1 to TRBJ2-7; D uncertain. This CDR3 is 16 amino acids long. V lost 4 bases and J lost 1, with 17 bases in between. Germline lookup yields CDR1 MNHNS and CDR2 SASEGT. CDR3 amino acids: CASSVWDYWASYEQYF. The CDR3 DNA reads as TGTGCCAGCAGTGTTTGGGATTATTGGGCTTCCTACGAGCAGTACTTC.

V is TRBV19 and J is TRBJ2-5; 11 nucleotides match TRBD2. The better agreement between TRBJ2-1 and the DNA end casts doubt on the J call. CDR1 is LNHDA and CDR2 is SQIVND in the germline V gene (reference sequence). The CDR3 length is 16 residues. CDR3 sequence reads: CASSALAGGINNEQFF. For the CDR3, the DNA is TGTGCCAGTAGTGCGCTAGCGGGGGGCATCAACAATGAGCAGTTCTTC.

The rearrangement joins TRBV25-1 to TRBJ1-1, with D tentatively TRBD1 (6 bases). Germline assignment: CDR1 MGHDK and CDR2 SYGVNS. With 5 bases removed from V and 0 bases from J, the gap between germline ends came to 13 bases. The CDR3 loop spans 15 amino acids. CDR3 DNA sequence: TGTGCCAGCAGTCAACAGGGACAAATGAACACTGAAGCTTTCTTT. Encoded protein: CASSQQGQMNTEAFF. Complete variable domain (other parts from reference TRBV25-1 and TRBJ1-1): EADIYQTPRYLVIGTGKKITLECSQTMGHDKMYWYQQDPGMELHLIHYSYGVNSTEKGDLSSESTVSRIRTEHFPLTLESARPSHTSQYLCASSQQGQMNTEAFFGQGTRLTVV.

The CDR3 bases are TGTGCCTGGAGTGTACGGGGATGGGGTGAAGCTTTCTTT. This sequence encodes CAWSVRGWGEAFF. The rearrangement links TRBV30 to TRBJ1-1; D remains unclear. This CDR3 has 13 amino acids. V dropped 0 bases and J dropped 7 bases, with 12 bases sitting between them. Germline V gene sequence: CDR1 GTSNPN, CDR2 SVGIG (reference sequence).

This clonotype was recorded at least ten times. The chain links TRBV2 to TRBJ2-7; D gene ambiguous. The CDR3 is 14 amino acids. V gave up 4 bases and J gave up 0 bases, with 10 bases separating them. Germline V gene sequence: CDR1 SNHLY, CDR2 FYNNEI. CDR3 residues: CASSGVTGSYEQYF. CDR3 DNA sequence: TGTGCCAGCAGTGGGGTGACGGGCTCCTACGAGCAGTACTTC.

This clonotype was counted at least ten times. V gene TRBV12-3 or TRBV12-4 combines with J gene TRBJ1-1; D uncertain. V was shortened by 7 bases and J by 4 bases, with 10 bases between the two germline ends. The CDR3 sequence is 12 residues long. The chain's CDR3 is CASTLVGTEAFF. CDR3 DNA: TGTGCCAGCACCCTCGTTGGCACTGAAGCTTTCTTT.

This clonotype was recorded many times. The chain employs TRBV5-1 and TRBJ1-2; D gene ambiguous. This CDR3 has 13 residues. V lost 2 bases to trimming and J lost 8 bases, with 13 bases between them. Germline V gives CDR1 SGHRS, CDR2 YFSETQ. CDR3 residues: CASSFSTLEGYTF. CDR3 nucleotide sequence: TGCGCCAGCAGCTTTTCGACGTTGGAGGGCTACACCTTC.

In this sample, this clonotype turned up a few times. The chain joins TRBV7-8 to TRBJ2-2, with TRBD1 identical over 9 bases. The V and J ends lost 1 base and 6 bases, in that order; junction bases with no gene match: 12. This CDR3 comprises 18 residues. Germline V gives CDR1 SGHVS, CDR2 FQNEAQ. The DNA of the CDR3 is TGTGCCAGCAGCTTAGGCCGCCCAGGACAGGGGTTTGCCGGGGAGCTGTTTTTT. Its protein product is CASSLGRPGQGFAGELFF. The full variable domain, completed using reference TRBV7-8 and TRBJ2-2, is GAGVSQSPRYKVAKRGQDVALRCDPISGHVSLFWYQQALGQGPEFLTYFQNEAQLDKSGLPSDRFFAERPEGSVSTLKIQRTQQEDSAVYLCASSLGRPGQGFAGELFFGEGSRLTVL.

The V and J genes are TRBV12-3 or TRBV12-4 and TRBJ2-7; 7 bases map to TRBD2. The CDR3 covers 17 residues. V lost 4 bases to trimming and J lost 6 bases; unmatched junction nucleotides: 18. CDR3 nucleotides: TGTGCCAGCAGTTACTCGTTCAGTGGGGAGGGCTTGGGCGAGCAGTACTTC. Its protein is CASSYSFSGEGLGEQYF.

This clonotype came up many times. V usage is TRBV3-1 and J usage is TRBJ1-4, with a weak D call TRBD1 (5 bases). CDR3 length: 12 residues. V dropped 8 bases and J dropped 8 bases, with 12 bases sitting between them. CDR1 and CDR2 (germline): LGHDT, YNNKEL (reference sequence). The CDR3 loop is CASQFRDEKLFF. The CDR3 DNA follows: TGTGCCAGCCAGTTCAGGGACGAAAAACTGTTTTTT. The full variable domain, rest sourced from reference TRBV3-1 and TRBJ1-4, is DTAVSQTPKYLVTQMGNDKSIKCEQNLGHDTMYWYKQDSKKFLKIMFSYNNKELIINETVPNRFSPKSPDKAHLNLHINSLELGDSAVYFCASQFRDEKLFFGSGTQLSVL.

Comments on this clonotype: This may arise from a read error, as a much more abundant clone is one base away. The chain couples TRBV7-8 to TRBJ2-2; weak D call: TRBD1 (5 bases). The CDR3 has 16 amino acids. Trimming cost V 5 bases and J 1 base, with 14 bases left between them. The germline gives CDR1 SGHVS, CDR2 FQNEAQ. DNA for the CDR3: TGTGCCAGCAGCCCCACGACAAGGGGGAACACCGGGGAGCTGTTTTTT. This gives the protein CASSPTTRGNTGELFF.

This chain links TRBV4-1 with TRBJ2-7; 7 positions agree with TRBD1. Germline values: CDR1 MGHRA, CDR2 YSYEKL. Germline trimming cut 1 base from V and 1 base from J; bases unmatched to any gene: 7. The CDR3 length is 16 residues. The CDR3 nucleotides are TGCGCCAGCAGCCAAGGACAGGGCGGCGCATCCTACGAGCAGTACTTC. The encoded protein is CASSQGQGGASYEQYF.

The CDR3, as DNA: TGTGCCAGCAGAACAGGGGGGGGACCCACTGAAGCTTTCTTT. It specifies CASRTGGGPTEAFF. This chain connects TRBV7-9 to TRBJ1-1; 8 nucleotides line up with TRBD1. J gave up 4 bases and V 6 bases, and 7 bases lay outside the gene matches. CDR1 is SEHNR, CDR2 FQNEAQ, per germline (reference sequence). The CDR3 has 14 residues. Full variable domain (outside the CDR3, taken from reference TRBV7-9 and TRBJ1-1): DTGVSQNPRHKITKRGQNVTFRCDPISEHNRLYWYRQTLGQGPEFLTYFQNEAQLEKSRLLSDRFSAERPKGSFSTLEIQRTEQGDSAMYLCASRTGGGPTEAFFGQGTRLTVV.